These T cell receptor beta chains were read from a single sample in a study of shared clonotypes between healthy human individuals. Profiled with immunoSEQ multiplex PCR; TCRdb holds only in-frame clones, not every one. The data show some 2,100,000 clones, roughly 91% seen once. The sequencing sample was made of naive CD8+ T cells from PBMCs. The receptors come from a man younger than 30 in good health. Some clones in this sample may be carry-over from other donors' samples. CDR3s include the opening cysteine and the closing phenylalanine or tryptophan. A D gene is named only where the DNA matches it firmly. Clone size is not always given. Where it is, it says once, few, many or a class for expanded clones.

j_call v_call clone_size d_call cdr3_nt cdr3_aa
TRBJ2-7 TRBV14 NA NA TGTGCCAGCAGCACCGACCCAAAGACCAGGTACGAGCAGTACTTC CASSTDPKTRYEQYF
TRBJ1-2 TRBV10-3 NA NA TGTGCCATCAGGGACTATGGCTACACCTTC CAIRDYGYTF
TRBJ2-7 TRBV5-1 once NA TGCGCCAGCAGCTTGGTCCAGGGTAGGAGCGATTACGAGCAGTACTTC CASSLVQGRSDYEQYF
TRBJ2-7 TRBV7-2 NA NA TGTGCCAGCAGCTTTCCGGACAGCTTCGAGCAGTACTTC CASSFPDSFEQYF
TRBJ2-5 TRBV11-1 NA NA TGTGCCAGCAGCTTATTCCCAGGGACCCAGTACTTC CASSLFPGTQYF
TRBJ2-7 TRBV7-2 once NA TGTGCCAGCAGCTTAGCTCCGGCAGGCAACGGGATGGACTACGAGCAGTACTTC CASSLAPAGNGMDYEQYF
TRBJ2-1 TRBV6-6 NA NA TGTGCCAGCAGTTACCCCGTGGTCGATGAGCAGTTCTTC CASSYPVVDEQFF
TRBJ2-1 TRBV4-1 once NA TGCGCCAGCAGCCAAGCCAGGGGGGACCCTCTATACAATGAGCAGTTCTTC CASSQARGDPLYNEQFF
TRBJ2-7 TRBV5-1 NA TRBD2 TGCGCCAGCGGCTTGGGGGGACTAGCGGCCTACGAGCAGTACTTC CASGLGGLAAYEQYF
TRBJ2-3 TRBV30 NA NA TGTGCCTGGAGGGGAGCGTTCGCTAACCCAGATACGCAGTATTTT CAWRGAFANPDTQYF
TRBJ1-1 TRBV28 few NA TGTGCCAGCAATTTGGGCACCATGGACACTGAAGCTTTCTTT CASNLGTMDTEAFF
TRBJ2-1 TRBV6-5 NA TRBD1 TGTGCCAGCAGTTACGGGACAGGGGTTTTCAATGAGCAGTTCTTC CASSYGTGVFNEQFF
TRBJ1-1 TRBV28 NA NA TGTGCCAGCACCGTAAGGGTAGGGGGCACTGAAGCTTTCTTT CASTVRVGGTEAFF